The 23 T cell receptor beta chains below all came from one sample that was sequenced in a study of blood T cells in healthy people across ages (dated by TCRdb to the mid-2010s). Library preparation employed 5' RACE. The listed sequencing device is Illumina HiSeq 2500. A second PCR of 7 to 11 cycles was performed with a sample-barcoded 5' primer and a J-beta primer mix. TCRdb itself trimmed the public reads at Q25 with fastp, ran MiXCR and retained productive beta chains. Records with the same CDR3 protein are collapsed into one entry carrying the most frequent genes and DNA. Counted in this sample were about 1.8 million distinct CDR3 sequences; less than 50% of them appeared once. Jointly, the top ten make up roughly 2.1% of the sample. Sequencing was performed on blood. The receptors derive from a woman in her thirties or forties in good health.

The chain recombines TRBV9 with TRBJ1-5; TRBD1 aligns across 7 bases. The CDR3 is 13 amino acids. CDR1 is SGDLS, CDR2 YYNGEE, per germline. The trim removed 4 bases at V and 5 bases at J, leaving 3 bases unmatched. CDR3: CASSRQGHQPQHF. The CDR3 nucleotides are TGTGCCAGCAGCCGACAGGGCCATCAGCCCCAGCATTTT.

The table lists this clonotype with a few counts. The chain is built from TRBV18 and TRBJ2-7; D gene unclear. The closer fit of TRBJ2-5 to the DNA end suggests the J call may be wrong. CDR3 size: 14 residues. Germline assignment: CDR1 KGHSH and CDR2 LQKENI. CDR3 residues: CASSTKAASETQYF. Written as DNA, the CDR3 is TGTGCCAGCTCCACCAAGGCAGCCTCGGAGACCCAGTACTTC.

The table lists this clonotype with a few counts. This chain joins TRBV7-2 and TRBJ2-7; D perhaps matches TRBD1 (5 bases). Germline-derived CDR1 and CDR2 are SGHTA and FQGNSA. The CDR3 is 13 amino acids. Trimming shortened V by 5 bases and J by 3 bases, and 11 bases separated the two germline ends. CDR3 sequence: CASSRDQGYEQYF. The CDR3 bases are TGTGCCAGCAGCAGAGATCAGGGCTACGAGCAGTACTTC.

This rearrangement joins TRBV15 to TRBJ2-3; TRBD2 aligns across 10 bases. V shed 6 bases and J 5 bases; nucleotides not matched to a gene: 5. Germline V gene sequence: CDR1 LNHNV, CDR2 YYDKDF (reference sequence). The CDR3 is made up of 14 amino acids. The CDR3 nucleotides are TGTGCCACCAGAGCGGGGGGGCTCAGAGATACGCAGTATTTT. It yields the protein CATRAGGLRDTQYF.

The chain recombines TRBV25-1 with TRBJ2-1; D is possibly TRBD2 (7 bases). Trimming left V 5 bases short and J 7 bases short, with 18 bases between. This CDR3 has 15 residues. The germline CDR1 and CDR2 sequences are MGHDK and SYGVNS. The CDR3 nucleotides read TGTGCCAGCAGTACCGTGGGTCGGGGGGCGAATGAGCAGTTCTTC. This encodes CASSTVGRGANEQFF. Using reference TRBV25-1 and TRBJ2-1 for the parts outside the CDR3, the full variable domain is EADIYQTPRYLVIGTGKKITLECSQTMGHDKMYWYQQDPGMELHLIHYSYGVNSTEKGDLSSESTVSRIRTEHFPLTLESARPSHTSQYLCASSTVGRGANEQFFGPGTRLTVL.

This clonotype came up a few times. The chain employs TRBV6-5 and TRBJ1-1; D gene ambiguous. Germline V gives CDR1 MNHEY, CDR2 SVGAGI. V was cut by 2 bases and J by 4 bases, with 8 bases left in between. The CDR3 is 13 residues long. DNA of the CDR3: TGTGCCAGCAGTTACCTTGGCGCCACTGAAGCTTTCTTT. This codes for CASSYLGATEAFF.

The gene calls are TRBV4-3 and TRBJ1-2; tentative D call: TRBD1 (6 bases). This CDR3 has 15 amino acids. The V gene's germline CDR1 is LGHNA and CDR2 YSLEER. Between the trimmed V and J ends, which lost 1 base and 3 bases, there was a span of 12 bases. The CDR3 coding sequence is TGCGCCAGCAGCCAAGCAGAACAGGGATACTATGGCTACACCTTC. Its protein is CASSQAEQGYYGYTF.

The CDR3 loop reads CASSLTGDSTEQFF. The CDR3 coding sequence is TGTGCCAGCAGTTTAACGGGAGATTCGACGGAGCAGTTCTTC. This rearrangement joins TRBV28 to TRBJ2-1; D is possibly TRBD2 (6 bases). V was trimmed by 2 bases and J by 10 bases, leaving 15 bases between them. From germline, CDR1 is MDHEN and CDR2 SYDVKM. The CDR3 totals 14 residues.

The table lists this clonotype with a few counts. The CDR3 DNA is TGTGCCAGCAGGCAACAGGGCGAGGAGACCCAGTACTTC. This encodes CASRQQGEETQYF. The chain carries TRBV6-5 and TRBJ2-5; TRBD1 is a possible D gene (6 bases). The germline V gene has CDR1 MNHEY and CDR2 SVGAGI. The V end lost 6 bases, the J end lost 5 bases, and 13 bases lay between the germline ends. The CDR3 extends over 13 amino acids.

This clonotype was observed a handful of times. CDR3 region: CASSLGRWQFF. CDR3 DNA sequence: TGTGCCAGCAGCTTGGGACGGTGGCAGTTCTTC. This chain links TRBV6-5 with TRBJ2-1, with D perhaps matching TRBD1 or TRBD2 (5 bases each). V gave up 6 bases and J gave up 12 bases, with 12 bases separating them. Germline CDR1 MNHEY, CDR2 SVGAGI. This CDR3 spans 11 amino acids.

The V gene is TRBV20-1, the J gene TRBJ1-2, with a tentative D call TRBD1 (6 bases). Germline V gene sequence: CDR1 DFQATT, CDR2 SNEGSKA (reference sequence). This CDR3 is built from 13 residues. Trimming cost V 5 bases and J 2 bases, with 12 bases left between them. The CDR3 sequence is CSAADRTNYGYTF. Written as DNA, the CDR3 is TGCAGTGCTGCAGACAGGACCAACTATGGCTACACCTTC.

In its sample, this clonotype was seen a few times. This chain uses TRBV6-6 with TRBJ2-3, with 13 positions matching TRBD2. The CDR3 is 16 amino acids. Germline V gives CDR1 MNHNY, CDR2 SVGAGI (reference sequence). V was clipped by 6 bases and J by 3 bases; unmatched bases: 6. CDR3 sequence: CASSQLAGGVTDTQYF. The CDR3 nucleotides are TGTGCCAGCAGCCAACTAGCGGGGGGGGTGACAGATACGCAGTATTTT.

About this clonotype itself: The germline gene is not matched at one end of the junction; a read error may be the cause. The V gene is TRBV5-1, the J gene TRBJ1-2; D perhaps matches TRBD1 (5 bases). Germline V lookup: CDR1 SGHRS, CDR2 YFSETQ. The CDR3 totals 16 residues. DNA of the CDR3: TGCGCCAGCGGCTTGGTTTTACGGGGCGCCGGCTATGGCTACACCTTC. This translates into CASGLVLRGAGYGYTF.

The rearrangement links TRBV28 to TRBJ2-1; D is tentatively TRBD1 or TRBD2 (6 bases each). The V and J ends lost 11 bases and 0 bases respectively, with 17 bases between them. The CDR3 runs to 15 residues. Germline assignment: CDR1 MDHEN and CDR2 SYDVKM. This CDR3 is CAANEWGASYNEQFF. The CDR3 region has the DNA TGTGCCGCCAATGAGTGGGGGGCCTCCTACAATGAGCAGTTCTTC.

This clonotype was seen more than once but under ten times. The chain carries TRBV29-1 and TRBJ2-7; D may be TRBD1 or TRBD2 (6 bases each). Trimming cost V 0 bases and J 3 bases, with 12 bases left between them. The germline V gene encodes CDR1 SQVTM and CDR2 ANQGSEA. The CDR3 has 14 residues. The CDR3 is CSVEDRKGGYEQYF. The CDR3, as DNA: TGCAGCGTTGAAGATCGTAAGGGGGGCTACGAGCAGTACTTC.

This clonotype was seen only a few times. The chain carries TRBV4-2 and TRBJ1-2; possibly TRBD1 for D (6 bases). CDR3 length equals 14 residues. Germline assignment: CDR1 LGHNA and CDR2 YNFKEQ. With 5 bases removed from V and 8 bases from J, the gap between germline ends came to 18 bases. The CDR3 region is CASSEGRGTEGYTF. Here the CDR3 DNA reads TGTGCCAGCAGCGAAGGGAGGGGGACGGAGGGCTACACCTTC.

DNA for the CDR3: TGCAGTGCTAGAGAGACAGTAGGGGGGCGTCAAGATGGCTACACCTTC. Amino acid sequence: CSARETVGGRQDGYTF. The chain employs TRBV20-1 and TRBJ1-2; D is perhaps TRBD1 (6 bases). The ends were cut back, 0 bases at V and 6 bases at J, with 20 bases in the middle. Germline assignment: CDR1 DFQATT and CDR2 SNEGSKA (reference sequence). This CDR3 is 16 amino acids long.

This clonotype has only one observation. The genes are TRBV29-1 and TRBJ2-3; the match to TRBD2 covers 8 bases. Germline V CDR1 and CDR2: SQVTM, ANQGSEA. The CDR3 length is 15 residues. Trimming took 1 base from V and 2 from J; bases not matched to a gene: 5. This chain's CDR3 is CSVEGAGGFTDTQYF. In DNA form, the CDR3 reads TGCAGCGTTGAAGGGGCGGGGGGATTCACAGATACGCAGTATTTT.

V is TRBV20-1 and J is TRBJ1-6; TRBD1 agrees at 7 bases. The V and J ends lost 6 bases and 7 bases, in that order; junction bases with no gene match: 3. The CDR3 length is 12 residues. Per germline, CDR1 DFQATT and CDR2 SNEGSKA (reference sequence). This chain's CDR3 is CSAETGNSPLHF. The CDR3 DNA is TGCAGTGCGGAGACAGGGAATTCACCCCTCCACTTT.

The CDR3 here is CASTGQSYEQYF. In nucleotides, the CDR3 is TGTGCCAGTACGGGACAGAGCTACGAGCAGTACTTC. This rearrangement joins TRBV2 to TRBJ2-7; 7 bases align to TRBD1. CDR3 length: 12 residues. V lost 9 bases to trimming and J lost 3 bases; unmatched junction nucleotides: 5. CDR1 is SNHLY, CDR2 FYNNEI, per germline.

This clonotype turned up a few times. This chain uses TRBV6-2 or TRBV6-3 with TRBJ2-5; D is uncertain. Trimming cost V 6 bases and J 5 bases, with 10 bases left between them. In germline, CDR1 is MNHEY, CDR2 SVGEGT. The CDR3 contains 12 residues. Written as DNA, the CDR3 is TGTGCCAGCAGGATAAGTATCGAGACCCAGTACTTC. It specifies CASRISIETQYF.

The gene calls are TRBV7-2 and TRBJ1-2; tentative D call: TRBD1 (5 bases). Germline V gene data show CDR1 as SGHTA and CDR2 as FQGNSA. The CDR3 length is 16 residues. Trimming pared 5 bases from V and 0 bases from J, leaving 16 bases between. For the CDR3, the DNA is TGTGCCAGCAGCCAAACGGGACGGTACTCTAACTATGGCTACACCTTC. Its translation: CASSQTGRYSNYGYTF.

The V call is TRBV2, the J call TRBJ2-4; possible D gene TRBD1, 6 bases. Trimming shortened V by 6 bases and J by 15 bases, and 12 bases separated the two germline ends. Germline CDR1 and CDR2: SNHLY and FYNNEI. The CDR3 consists of 10 residues. CDR3 nucleotide sequence: TGTGCCAGCAGGGGACACCGAGGGTACTTC. Translation gives CASRGHRGYF.